This is a list of T cell receptor beta chains from one sample in a study of lymphopenia after photon versus proton radiotherapy. Some clones are missing from TCRdb's copy, which holds only in-frame ones; the method was immunoSEQ multiplex PCR. The table records roughly 49,000 clones, 92% of them present only once. The sequences come from peripheral blood, collected from a patient treated with photon-based radiotherapy. These receptors came from a woman between 40 and 50 years old with cholangiocarcinoma. The CDR3 runs from the conserved cysteine through the conserved F or W. The D gene is left open where the match is weak. For some rows the clone size is stated as once, few or many, or as a class when expanded; others skip it.

cdr3_aa cdr3_nt v_call d_call j_call clone_size
CAWRTGVKGYTF TGTGCCTGGAGAACAGGGGTGAAGGGCTACACCTTC TRBV30 TRBD1 TRBJ1-2 .
CASSLYPSHNSGNTIYF TGTGCCAGCAGTCTATATCCTAGTCACAACTCTGGAAACACCATATATTTT TRBV7-9 . TRBJ1-3 .
CSASTGYEQYF TGCAGTGCTTCGACAGGGTACGAGCAGTACTTC TRBV20-1 TRBD1 TRBJ2-7 .
CASSPDRVGTEAFF TGTGCCAGCTCACCCGACAGGGTTGGCACTGAAGCTTTCTTT TRBV18 TRBD1 TRBJ1-1 .
CASSFSTGAARNTIYF TGTGCCAGCAGCTTTTCGACAGGGGCTGCGAGAAACACCATATATTTT TRBV7-6 TRBD1 TRBJ1-3 .
CASSYSGDRDYEQYF TGTGCCAGCAGTTACTCGGGAGACAGGGACTACGAGCAGTACTTC TRBV6-6 TRBD1 TRBJ2-7 .
CASSWARGEQYF TGTGCCAGCAGCTGGGCCCGGGGCGAGCAGTACTTC TRBV11-2 . TRBJ2-7 few
CASFWVGTGELFF TGTGCCAGCTTCTGGGTGGGTACCGGGGAGCTGTTTTTT TRBV6-1 . TRBJ2-2 .
CASSKCGQGIEKLFF TGTGCCAGCAGCAAATGCGGACAGGGGATTGAAAAACTGTTTTTT TRBV21-1 . TRBJ1-4 few
CASSDPGPFNEQFF TGTGCCAGCAGTGACCCCGGCCCGTTCAATGAGCAGTTCTTC TRBV25-1 . TRBJ2-1 .
CASSREAGQGARDYGYTF TGTGCCAGTAGCCGAGAAGCGGGACAGGGGGCGAGGGACTATGGCTACACCTTC TRBV19 TRBD1 TRBJ1-2 .
CASSSEDSRYNEQFF TGCGCCAGCAGTTCGGAGGACAGTAGATACAATGAGCAGTTCTTC TRBV5-1 . TRBJ2-1 .
CAWRLGGLAGVYEQYF TGTGCCTGGAGGCTGGGTGGGCTAGCGGGGGTCTACGAGCAGTACTTC TRBV30 TRBD2 TRBJ2-7 .
CASSDPLGGDPDTQYF TGTGCCAGCAGTGACCCCTTAGGGGGGGATCCAGATACGCAGTATTTT TRBV6-1 . TRBJ2-3 .
CASSQVGHEQYF TGTGCCAGCAGCCAAGTCGGGCACGAGCAGTACTTC TRBV14 . TRBJ2-7 .
CASSLKQGSDNSPLHF TGCGCCAGCAGCTTAAAACAGGGGTCCGATAATTCACCCCTCCACTTT TRBV5-1 TRBD1 TRBJ1-6 .
CSVETGDSSYEQYF TGCAGCGTTGAAACGGGGGACTCGTCCTACGAGCAGTACTTC TRBV29-1 . TRBJ2-7 .
CAWSLLSGGSVFF TGTGCCTGGAGTTTGCTTAGCGGGGGGTCCGTTTTCTTC TRBV30 TRBD2 TRBJ2-1 .
CASSLEPSGIEQYF TGCGCCAGCAGCTTGGAACCTAGCGGGATTGAGCAGTACTTC TRBV5-1 TRBD2 TRBJ2-7 .
CASSPQNTEAFF TGTGCCAGCAGCCCTCAAAACACTGAAGCTTTCTTT TRBV7-9 . TRBJ1-1 .
CASRQSPGQIYGYTF TGTGCCAGCAGACAAAGTCCGGGACAGATCTATGGCTACACCTTC TRBV5-4 TRBD1 TRBJ1-2 .
CASSLAVSREAFF TGTGCCAGCAGCTTAGCGGTTAGTAGGGAAGCTTTCTTT TRBV7-2 . TRBJ1-1 few
CASSFITGYEQYF TGTGCCAGCAGTTTTATCACCGGGTACGAGCAGTACTTC TRBV27 . TRBJ2-7 .
CASSPLDRVLYGYTF TGTGCCAGCAGCCCCTTGGACAGGGTGCTCTATGGCTACACCTTC TRBV14 TRBD1 TRBJ1-2 .
CASSEFERWQGVLGYTF TGTGCCAGCAGTGAATTTGAACGATGGCAGGGAGTTCTGGGCTACACCTTC TRBV6-1 . TRBJ1-2 .
CSAYMTPGARLNEQFF TGCAGCGCCTACATGACTCCGGGGGCTAGGCTCAATGAGCAGTTCTTC TRBV29-1 . TRBJ2-1 once
CASSQTGLIEAFF TGTGCCAGCAGCCAGACAGGGCTCATTGAAGCTTTCTTT TRBV7-9 TRBD1 TRBJ1-1 .
CASGSLRSQGGYTF TGTGCCAGCGGGTCCCTTCGCAGCCAGGGTGGCTACACCTTC TRBV27 . TRBJ1-2 once